Listed below are T cell receptor beta chains from one sample, sequenced in a study of cytomegalovirus exposure and HLA in healthy donors. Sequenced by immunoSEQ multiplex PCR; TCRdb stores in-frame clones only, minus some. The sample shows about 210,000 clones, around 78% of them seen only once. The specimen sequenced was PBMCs. Receptors were obtained from a woman in her thirties in good health and CMV-seropositive. The CDR3 runs from the conserved cysteine through the conserved F or W. The order of the fields is clone size, J gene, D gene, V gene, CDR3 protein, CDR3 DNA. D genes are given only for firm matches. Clone size appears in some rows only: once, few, many, or a class for an expanded clone.

size: .
J: TRBJ2-7
D: .
V: TRBV28
CDR3: CASRTRGPISYEQYF
DNA: TGTGCCAGCAGGACGCGGGGGCCGATCTCCTACGAGCAGTACTTC

size: .
J: TRBJ2-1
D: TRBD2
V: TRBV19
CDR3: CASKPFRGRTSGRVSYNEQFF
DNA: TGTGCCAGTAAACCATTCAGGGGTCGGACTAGCGGGAGGGTCTCCTACAATGAGCAGTTCTTC

size: .
J: TRBJ1-2
D: TRBD1
V: TRBV19
CDR3: CASSKGQGSYTF
DNA: TGTGCCAGTAGTAAGGGACAGGGAAGCTACACCTTC

size: .
J: TRBJ2-7
D: .
V: TRBV4-2
CDR3: CASSRMSGSPNYEQYF
DNA: TGTGCCAGCAGCCGTATGTCAGGGTCACCTAATTACGAGCAGTACTTC

size: .
J: TRBJ2-7
D: .
V: TRBV2
CDR3: CASRSHNDYEQYF
DNA: TGTGCCAGCAGATCCCACAACGACTACGAGCAGTACTTC

size: .
J: TRBJ1-2
D: TRBD1
V: TRBV11-2
CDR3: CASSPDGTGPGSYGYTF
DNA: TGTGCCAGCAGCCCCGACGGGACAGGGCCGGGGAGTTATGGCTACACCTTC

size: .
J: TRBJ1-1
D: TRBD1
V: TRBV18
CDR3: CASSPLTGSHTEAFF
DNA: TGTGCCAGCTCACCATTGACAGGGAGTCATACTGAAGCTTTCTTT

size: .
J: TRBJ2-1
D: .
V: TRBV7-8
CDR3: CASTRGPSVSSSGQFF
DNA: TGTGCCAGCACCCGAGGGCCCAGCGTCTCAAGCAGTGGGCAGTTCTTC

size: .
J: TRBJ2-2
D: TRBD2
V: TRBV7-3
CDR3: CASSTGLENTGELFF
DNA: TGTGCCAGCAGCACGGGACTAGAGAACACCGGGGAGCTGTTTTTT

size: .
J: TRBJ1-5
D: .
V: TRBV28
CDR3: CASSPTDFTFSNQPQHF
DNA: TGTGCCAGCAGCCCGACAGATTTTACCTTTAGCAATCAGCCCCAGCATTTT

size: .
J: TRBJ2-1
D: .
V: TRBV6-5
CDR3: CATRDFSYNEQFF
DNA: TGTGCCACCCGGGACTTCTCCTACAATGAGCAGTTCTTC

size: .
J: TRBJ2-7
D: .
V: TRBV7-9
CDR3: CASSLAAGHEQYF
DNA: TGTGCCAGCAGCTTAGCGGCAGGGCACGAGCAGTACTTC

size: .
J: TRBJ1-2
D: .
V: TRBV4-1
CDR3: CASTGDDYGYTF
DNA: TGCGCCAGCACGGGGGATGACTATGGCTACACCTTC

size: .
J: TRBJ2-2
D: TRBD2
V: TRBV5-1
CDR3: CASSLAGGLTGELFF
DNA: TGCGCCAGCAGCCTGGCGGGAGGTTTAACCGGGGAGCTGTTTTTT

size: once
J: TRBJ2-4
D: TRBD1
V: TRBV5-1
CDR3: CASSLGGQGDIQYF
DNA: TGCGCCAGCAGCTTGGGGGGGCAGGGGGACATTCAGTACTTC

size: .
J: TRBJ2-7
D: TRBD1
V: TRBV11-2
CDR3: CASSLIHRGDYEQYF
DNA: TGTGCCAGCAGCTTAATCCACAGGGGGGATTACGAGCAGTACTTC

size: .
J: TRBJ1-5
D: .
V: TRBV6-5
CDR3: CASSYGRNQPQHF
DNA: TGTGCCAGCAGTTACGGCAGGAATCAGCCCCAGCATTTT

size: .
J: TRBJ2-5
D: .
V: TRBV12-5
CDR3: CASGAPGTSGTQYF
DNA: TGTGCTAGTGGTGCCCCCGGGACTTCGGGGACCCAGTACTTC

size: many
J: TRBJ1-5
D: .
V: TRBV30
CDR3: CAWSRTTNQPQHF
DNA: TGTGCCTGGAGTCGGACTACAAATCAGCCCCAGCATTTT

size: once
J: TRBJ1-2
D: .
V: TRBV5-5
CDR3: CASSLGPGENYGYTF
DNA: TGTGCCAGCAGCTTGGGACCGGGGGAGAACTATGGCTACACCTTC

size: few
J: TRBJ2-2
D: .
V: TRBV18
CDR3: CASSPGRRPGELFF
DNA: TGTGCCAGCTCACCCGGGAGACGACCCGGGGAGCTGTTTTTT

size: .
J: TRBJ1-2
D: .
V: TRBV5-1
CDR3: CASSLTGNNYGYTF
DNA: TGCGCCAGCAGCTTGACAGGCAATAACTATGGCTACACCTTC

size: .
J: TRBJ2-4
D: .
V: TRBV4-2
CDR3: CASSQRAWDIQYF
DNA: TGTGCCAGCAGCCAGAGGGCCTGGGACATTCAGTACTTC

size: .
J: TRBJ2-2
D: TRBD1
V: TRBV18
CDR3: CASSKDRATGELFF
DNA: TGTGCCAGCTCAAAGGACAGGGCCACCGGGGAGCTGTTTTTT

size: once
J: TRBJ2-1
D: TRBD2
V: TRBV27
CDR3: CASSLDRGRADSEQFF
DNA: TGTGCCAGCAGTTTAGATCGCGGGAGGGCCGATAGTGAGCAGTTCTTC

size: .
J: TRBJ1-2
D: TRBD1
V: TRBV5-1
CDR3: CASSLLGQAYGYTF
DNA: TGCGCCAGCAGCTTGTTGGGACAGGCCTATGGCTACACCTTC

size: .
J: TRBJ1-5
D: TRBD1
V: TRBV7-9
CDR3: CASSRTGGNQPQHF
DNA: TGTGCCAGCAGCCGGACAGGAGGCAATCAGCCCCAGCATTTT

size: few
J: TRBJ2-3
D: TRBD2
V: TRBV18
CDR3: CASSPPAGALKPSTDTQYF
DNA: TGTGCCAGCTCACCACCAGCGGGGGCCCTTAAACCTAGCACAGATACGCAGTATTTT

size: .
J: TRBJ1-5
D: .
V: TRBV28
CDR3: CASSFGAGLSNQPQHF
DNA: TGTGCCAGCAGTTTTGGAGCGGGTTTGAGCAATCAGCCCCAGCATTTT

size: .
J: TRBJ2-1
D: TRBD2
V: TRBV29-1
CDR3: CSAYSGSGSYNEQFF
DNA: TGCAGCGCTTATAGCGGGAGTGGCTCCTACAATGAGCAGTTCTTC

size: .
J: TRBJ2-5
D: .
V: TRBV7-9
CDR3: CASSLLGETQYF
DNA: TGTGCCAGCAGCCTTCTAGGAGAGACCCAGTACTTC

size: .
J: TRBJ1-2
D: TRBD1
V: TRBV28
CDR3: CASSRGRNYGYTF
DNA: TGTGCCAGCAGCAGGGGGAGGAACTATGGCTACACCTTC

size: .
J: TRBJ2-6
D: .
V: TRBV18
CDR3: CASSPRRDSQGGANVLTF
DNA: TGTGCCAGCTCACCACGACGGGACTCTCAGGGTGGGGCCAACGTCCTGACTTTC

size: .
J: TRBJ2-1
D: TRBD2
V: TRBV5-1
CDR3: CASSLAGTSSYNEQFF
DNA: TGCGCCAGCAGCTTGGCAGGGACTAGCTCCTACAATGAGCAGTTCTTC

size: .
J: TRBJ2-2
D: .
V: TRBV18
CDR3: CASSPRGSRGGLTNTGELFF
DNA: TGTGCCAGCTCACCACGGGGATCACGAGGGGGATTAACGAACACCGGGGAGCTGTTTTTT

size: .
J: TRBJ2-5
D: TRBD2
V: TRBV5-1
CDR3: CASSFPRGGTETQYF
DNA: TGCGCCAGCAGCTTCCCCCGGGGGGGAACGGAGACCCAGTACTTC

size: .
J: TRBJ2-7
D: TRBD1
V: TRBV5-6
CDR3: CASSLAGTGSEQYF
DNA: TGTGCCAGCAGCTTGGCCGGGACAGGGAGCGAGCAGTACTTC

size: .
J: TRBJ2-3
D: .
V: TRBV15
CDR3: CATRGLGGGRTDTQYF
DNA: TGTGCCACCAGAGGACTGGGGGGGGGCCGGACAGATACGCAGTATTTT

size: .
J: TRBJ2-5
D: TRBD2
V: TRBV30
CDR3: CAWSVGSGGGQETQYF
DNA: TGTGCCTGGAGTGTCGGTAGCGGGGGGGGGCAAGAGACCCAGTACTTC

size: .
J: TRBJ2-3
D: TRBD1
V: TRBV7-2
CDR3: CASSLAGGAGRVRTDTQYF
DNA: TGTGCCAGCAGCTTGGCAGGGGGCGCGGGGCGGGTCCGCACAGATACGCAGTATTTT

size: .
J: TRBJ1-6
D: TRBD1
V: TRBV9
CDR3: CASSATGQSPLHF
DNA: TGTGCCAGCAGCGCGACAGGGCAATCACCCCTCCACTTT

size: .
J: TRBJ1-1
D: TRBD1
V: TRBV28
CDR3: CASSSGDRLTEAFF
DNA: TGTGCCAGCAGTTCAGGGGACAGGCTCACTGAAGCTTTCTTT

size: .
J: TRBJ1-1
D: TRBD1
V: TRBV5-1
CDR3: CASSLEGAPNTEAFF
DNA: TGCGCCAGCAGCTTGGAGGGGGCCCCGAACACTGAAGCTTTCTTT

size: .
J: TRBJ2-2
D: TRBD2
V: TRBV4-1
CDR3: CASSQTRGLAFTGELLF
DNA: TGCGCCAGCAGCCAAACCCGGGGACTAGCTTTCACCGGGGAGCTGCTTTTT

size: .
J: TRBJ2-5
D: TRBD2
V: TRBV9
CDR3: CASSPPAGGATQYF
DNA: TGTGCCAGCAGCCCCCCAGCGGGGGGTGCGACCCAGTACTTC

size: .
J: TRBJ1-1
D: .
V: TRBV6-5
CDR3: CASSTGKTEAFF
DNA: TGTGCCAGCAGTACCGGGAAGACTGAAGCTTTCTTT

size: few
J: TRBJ2-5
D: TRBD2
V: TRBV19
CDR3: CASSPWGLAGVSTHQETQYF
DNA: TGTGCCAGTAGTCCATGGGGGCTAGCGGGAGTTTCGACGCACCAAGAGACCCAGTACTTC